A single sample gave rise to the 21 T cell receptor beta chains below, sequenced in a study of cytotoxic CD8 clonotypes in ibrutinib-treated CLL. Libraries were prepared by immunoSEQ multiplex PCR; TCRdb keeps only in-frame clonotypes and omits some of them. The repertoire holds under 300,000 clones, with 60% to 75% as singletons. Sequences were derived from PBMCs, sampled after 24 months of ibrutinib treatment. These receptors came from a human donor with chronic lymphocytic leukemia.

The chain links TRBV9 to TRBJ2-7; a possible D gene is TRBD1 (5 bases). This CDR3 comprises 15 residues. Germline loops: CDR1 SGDLS, CDR2 YYNGEE. V was trimmed by 3 bases and J by 6 bases, leaving 19 bases between them. The DNA for the CDR3 is TGTGCCAGCAGCGCCGACCCACCCTACAGGAGCGAGCAGTACTTC. It encodes CASSADPPYRSEQYF.

This clone showed up just a few times. The J gene is TRBJ2-7, the V gene TRBV9; 7 bases align to TRBD1. The CDR3 consists of 15 residues. CDR1 and CDR2 from the germline V gene are SGDLS and YYNGEE. V trimming: 0 bases; J trimming: 4 bases; junction bases outside the gene matches: 7. CDR3 sequence: CASSVGTGVSYEQYF. The CDR3 region has the DNA TGTGCCAGCAGCGTAGGAACAGGGGTTTCGTACGAGCAGTACTTC. Full variable domain (missing parts from reference TRBV9 and TRBJ2-7): DSGVTQTPKHLITATGQRVTLRCSPRSGDLSVYWYQQSLDQGLQFLIQYYNGEERAKGNILERFSAQQFPDLHSELNLSSLELGDSALYFCASSVGTGVSYEQYFGPGTRLTVT.

The rearrangement uses TRBV29-1 and TRBJ1-2; D gene ambiguous. This CDR3 region has 12 residues. Germline CDR1 reads SQVTM; CDR2 reads ANQGSEA. In DNA, the CDR3 is TGCAGTATTGACCGGGCTAACTATGGCTACACCTTC. As protein: CSIDRANYGYTF.

The CDR3 loop is CATSRVQGAPPGQPQHF. The DNA of the CDR3 is TGTGCCACCAGCAGAGTGCAGGGGGCCCCCCCTGGTCAGCCCCAGCATTTT. The chain links TRBV15 to TRBJ1-5; TRBD1 aligns across 8 bases. The CDR3 consists of 17 residues. J was trimmed by 6 bases and V by 1 base; bases with no gene match: 11. Germline V CDR1 and CDR2: LNHNV, YYDKDF (reference sequence).

V gene TRBV6-1 combines with J gene TRBJ2-4; 7 bases map to TRBD1. The germline CDR1 and CDR2 sequences are MNHNS and SASEGT. V shed 3 bases and J 9 bases; nucleotides not matched to a gene: 8. The CDR3 length is 14 residues. The CDR3 sequence: CASSESGGRGIQYF. CDR3 coding DNA: TGTGCCAGCAGTGAGTCAGGGGGTCGGGGCATTCAGTACTTC.

The V call is TRBV4-1, the J call TRBJ1-5; D is perhaps TRBD1 (5 bases). The CDR3 is made up of 17 amino acids. The germline CDR1 and CDR2 sequences are MGHRA and YSYEKL. V was shortened by 0 bases and J by 10 bases, with 22 bases between the two germline ends. The CDR3 bases are TGCGCCAGCAGCCAAGATCGCGGGGCTACTACCCAATCTCCCCAGCATTTT. This translates into CASSQDRGATTQSPQHF.

The gene calls are TRBV9 and TRBJ2-3, with 7 positions matching TRBD2. The CDR3 runs to 16 residues. V was clipped by 0 bases and J by 2 bases; unmatched bases: 6. Germline-derived CDR1 and CDR2 are SGDLS and YYNGEE. CDR3 DNA: TGTGCCAGCAGCGTAGGAACTAGCGCGTTCACAGATACGCAGTATTTT. Amino acids: CASSVGTSAFTDTQYF.

The chain has TRBV28 and TRBJ1-2, with D maybe TRBD1 (6 bases). Trimming took off 6 bases at V and 6 bases at J, with 14 bases between the two ends. Germline V CDR1 and CDR2: MDHEN, SYDVKM. This CDR3 spans 13 amino acids. The CDR3 region is CASSPQGFNGYTF. CDR3 bases: TGTGCCAGCAGCCCACAGGGTTTTAATGGCTACACCTTC.

The V call is TRBV4-1, the J call TRBJ2-7; D may be TRBD2 (5 bases). The germline V and J ends were trimmed by 1 base and 3 bases, with 10 bases remaining between them. CDR3 length equals 14 residues. CDR1 is MGHRA, CDR2 YSYEKL, per germline. The CDR3 reads CASSQGRSGYEQYF. In DNA form, the CDR3 reads TGCGCCAGCAGCCAAGGGAGAAGCGGCTACGAGCAGTACTTC.

The rearrangement links TRBV2 to TRBJ1-1, with D unresolved. V was clipped by 8 bases and J by 10 bases, with 23 bases between them. The CDR3 runs 14 residues. Germline V lookup: CDR1 SNHLY, CDR2 FYNNEI. This CDR3 reads CASPVRTEIIGAFF. As DNA, the CDR3 is TGTGCCAGCCCAGTCCGGACCGAGATCATCGGAGCTTTCTTT.

The chain combines TRBV4-2 with TRBJ1-2; no clear D gene. The CDR3 has 14 amino acids. Germline V CDR1 and CDR2: LGHNA, YNFKEQ. V was pared by 4 bases and J by 4 bases, with 13 bases between. Written as DNA, the CDR3 is TGTGCCAGCAGCCGCCCCGAATTTCTCTATGGCTACACCTTC. Translating gives CASSRPEFLYGYTF.

The chain uses TRBV6-5 and TRBJ2-1, with D possibly called TRBD1 or TRBD2 (5 bases each). CDR1 and CDR2 (germline): MNHEY, SVGAGI. V was trimmed by 4 bases and J by 0 bases, leaving 10 bases between them. The CDR3 loop spans 15 amino acids. The DNA of the CDR3 is TGTGCCAGCAGTTCCGGGACGGACTCCTACAATGAGCAGTTCTTC. It is translated as CASSSGTDSYNEQFF.

This clone was seen more than once but under ten times. The CDR3 coding sequence is TGTGCCAGCAGCTCCTCAGGGGGCTACAATGAGCAGTTCTTC. Translated, it gives CASSSSGGYNEQFF. The V gene is TRBV7-3, the J gene TRBJ2-1; 7 nucleotides line up with TRBD1. This CDR3 spans 14 amino acids. CDR1 SGHTA and CDR2 FQGTGA come from the germline V gene. The V gene end was trimmed by 4 bases and the J gene end by 3 bases; junction bases not matched to a gene: 3.

This clone was detected a few times. CDR3 protein: CASRGTGTDTQYF. Here the CDR3 DNA reads TGTGCCAGCAGGGGAACGGGCACAGATACGCAGTATTTT. This rearrangement joins TRBV11-3 to TRBJ2-3; no clear D gene. Trimming pared 6 bases from V and 1 base from J, leaving 8 bases between. Per the germline V gene, CDR1 is SGHNT and CDR2 is YENEEA. The CDR3 consists of 13 residues.

This clone has just one count. This chain links TRBV11-2 with TRBJ2-3; D gene ambiguous. The germline gives CDR1 SGHAT, CDR2 FQNNGV. The ends were cut back, 5 bases at V and 4 bases at J, with 16 bases in the middle. This CDR3 comprises 15 residues. This CDR3 reads CASSRSLPRADTQYF. CDR3 nucleotides: TGTGCCAGCAGCCGATCCCTTCCTAGGGCAGATACGCAGTATTTT.

The gene calls are TRBV4-2 and TRBJ2-3, with TRBD2 matching 12 bases. J gave up 4 bases and V 4 bases, and 3 bases lay outside the gene matches. The CDR3 runs 15 residues. The germline CDR1 and CDR2 sequences are LGHNA and YNFKEQ. The CDR3: CASSPSGRAPDTQYF. The CDR3 DNA reads TGTGCCAGCAGCCCTAGCGGGAGGGCCCCAGATACGCAGTATTTT.

Only a few counts were recorded for this clone. The chain recombines TRBV28 with TRBJ2-2; TRBD2 matches 7 bases. J was trimmed by 1 base and V by 8 bases; bases with no gene match: 13. Germline V CDR1 and CDR2: MDHEN, SYDVKM. The CDR3 has 17 residues. Written as DNA, the CDR3 is TGTGCCAGCCTTCCTAGGGAGGGTGAATTGAACACCGGGGAGCTGTTTTTT. This gives the protein CASLPREGELNTGELFF.

The rearrangement links TRBV30 to TRBJ2-7; D tentatively reads TRBD1 or TRBD2 (5 bases each). Germline V gene lookup returns CDR1 GTSNPN and CDR2 SVGIG (reference sequence). V gave up 4 bases and J gave up 0 bases, with 7 bases separating them. This CDR3 region has 12 residues. The CDR3 sequence: CAWTGTSYEQYF. The CDR3 nucleotides are TGTGCCTGGACAGGGACCTCCTACGAGCAGTACTTC.

The chain is built from TRBV5-1 and TRBJ1-1; no reliable D call. With 2 bases removed from V and 6 bases from J, the gap between germline ends came to 8 bases. The CDR3 extends over 12 amino acids. The germline V gene has CDR1 SGHRS and CDR2 YFSETQ. This CDR3 is CASSFDGSEAFF. The CDR3 coding sequence is TGCGCCAGCAGCTTTGACGGTTCTGAAGCTTTCTTT.

This chain joins TRBV4-2 and TRBJ2-3; TRBD1 matches 10 bases. The CDR3 totals 17 residues. Germline CDR1 reads LGHNA; CDR2 reads YNFKEQ. The J segment lost 1 base and the V segment lost 2 bases, leaving 6 bases of the junction unmatched. The CDR3 sequence: CASSQTGQGVGTDTQYF. CDR3 DNA sequence: TGTGCCAGCAGCCAAACAGGACAGGGGGTTGGCACAGATACGCAGTATTTT.

In the case of this clone: At the DNA level, this CDR3 is encoded by other sequences in the same sample as well. V gene TRBV9 combines with J gene TRBJ2-7; D is tentatively TRBD1 or TRBD2 (6 bases each). The germline V gene has CDR1 SGDLS and CDR2 YYNGEE. Trimming cost V 0 bases and J 2 bases, with 9 bases left between them. The CDR3 covers 14 residues. CDR3 sequence: CASSVDGGPYEQYF. CDR3 nucleotides: TGTGCCAGCAGCGTAGACGGGGGCCCCTACGAGCAGTACTTC.